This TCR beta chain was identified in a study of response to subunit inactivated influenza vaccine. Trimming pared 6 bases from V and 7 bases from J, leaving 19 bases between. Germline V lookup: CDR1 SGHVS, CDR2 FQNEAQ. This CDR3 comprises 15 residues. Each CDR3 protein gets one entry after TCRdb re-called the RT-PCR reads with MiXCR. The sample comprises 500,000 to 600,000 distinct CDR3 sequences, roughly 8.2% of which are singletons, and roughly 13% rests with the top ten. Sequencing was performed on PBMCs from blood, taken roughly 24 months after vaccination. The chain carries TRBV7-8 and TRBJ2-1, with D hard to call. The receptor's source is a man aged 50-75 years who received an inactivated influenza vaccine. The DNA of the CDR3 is TGTGCCAGCAGTCGCACGCGGTTTGGGTTTAATGAGCAGTTCTTC. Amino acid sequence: CASSRTRFGFNEQFF.